A selection of T cell receptor beta chains follows, all from one sample in a study of Ad26.COV2.S vaccination and SARS-CoV-2 variants. Produced via immunoSEQ multiplex PCR; TCRdb's table is partial and in-frame only. The data show 350,000 to 450,000 clones, about 85% seen once. This material consisted of peripheral blood, taken in a trial of Ad26.COV2.S vaccine versus placebo. Source of these receptors: a person between 18 and 59 years old who received the Ad26.COV2.S COVID-19 vaccine or a placebo. Both conserved end residues are part of each CDR3. The order of the fields is J gene, V gene, CDR3 protein.

J gene: TRBJ1-1
V gene: TRBV5-1
CDR3 protein: CASSLVADMNTEAFF

J gene: TRBJ2-7
V gene: TRBV3-1/TRBV3-2
CDR3 protein: CASSFRVTDYEQYF

J gene: TRBJ2-2
V gene: TRBV3-1/TRBV3-2
CDR3 protein: CARSGFTGELFF

J gene: TRBJ2-5
V gene: TRBV5-1
CDR3 protein: CASILGQGASETQYF

J gene: TRBJ1-2
V gene: TRBV7-9
CDR3 protein: CASSLAGGNYGYTF

J gene: TRBJ2-5
V gene: TRBV27
CDR3 protein: CASSLYRPSGQATQYF

J gene: TRBJ2-7
V gene: TRBV9
CDR3 protein: CASSAGDFSYEQYF

J gene: TRBJ2-3
V gene: TRBV9
CDR3 protein: CASSVLGLRDTQYF

J gene: TRBJ2-1
V gene: TRBV6-4
CDR3 protein: CASSPGGTINEQFF

J gene: TRBJ2-4
V gene: TRBV16
CDR3 protein: CASSPPRGQGRNIQYF

J gene: TRBJ1-6
V gene: TRBV6-5
CDR3 protein: CASSYSTLPLHF

J gene: TRBJ1-6
V gene: TRBV3-1/TRBV3-2
CDR3 protein: CASSQGFVFSGNSPLHF

J gene: TRBJ2-7
V gene: TRBV6-2/TRBV6-3
CDR3 protein: CASSYGPWGEQYF

J gene: TRBJ2-1
V gene: TRBV2
CDR3 protein: CASSDPPNRPNNEQFF

J gene: TRBJ2-3
V gene: TRBV4-3
CDR3 protein: CASSLDRGRWTDTQYF

J gene: TRBJ2-1
V gene: TRBV6-4
CDR3 protein: CASSDGGGSDEQFF

J gene: TRBJ2-5
V gene: TRBV27
CDR3 protein: CASSSDRGGETQYF

J gene: TRBJ2-7
V gene: TRBV18
CDR3 protein: CASSDGTGNEQYF

J gene: TRBJ2-1
V gene: TRBV19
CDR3 protein: CASSIRDRVYNEQFF

J gene: TRBJ1-6
V gene: TRBV5-6
CDR3 protein: CASSLEGRRNSPLHF

J gene: TRBJ2-1
V gene: TRBV11-3
CDR3 protein: CASSQSAGPYNEQFF

J gene: TRBJ2-1
V gene: TRBV6-6
CDR3 protein: CASTSGRAYNEQFF

J gene: TRBJ2-7
V gene: TRBV6-1
CDR3 protein: CASSEALSAASSYEQYF

J gene: TRBJ2-5
V gene: TRBV18
CDR3 protein: CASSPLSLSGETQYF

J gene: TRBJ2-2
V gene: TRBV5-1
CDR3 protein: CASSLGGGTGELFF

J gene: TRBJ1-1
V gene: TRBV27
CDR3 protein: CASSRQGAVNTEAFF

J gene: TRBJ2-3
V gene: TRBV28
CDR3 protein: CASSPGGPTDTQYF

J gene: TRBJ2-5
V gene: TRBV10-2
CDR3 protein: CASRVLGRGQETQYF

J gene: TRBJ2-7
V gene: TRBV7-9
CDR3 protein: CASRGDRVYEQYF

J gene: TRBJ2-1
V gene: TRBV12-2
CDR3 protein: CASRLVLTSYNEQFF

J gene: TRBJ2-5
V gene: TRBV28
CDR3 protein: CASSLDRRTQYF

J gene: TRBJ2-7
V gene: TRBV6-2/TRBV6-3
CDR3 protein: CASSRQGFTYEQYF

J gene: TRBJ2-7
V gene: TRBV19
CDR3 protein: CASSDLTYEQYF

J gene: TRBJ2-1
V gene: TRBV7-6
CDR3 protein: CASSLSYPGTGNFHEQFF

J gene: TRBJ1-3
V gene: TRBV3-1/TRBV3-2
CDR3 protein: CASSPDLVGNTIYF

J gene: TRBJ2-4
V gene: TRBV7-2
CDR3 protein: CASSLGSLAKNIQYF